Following are 13 T cell receptor beta chains from one sample sequenced in a study of PD-L1 blockade in urothelial cancer. Sequenced by immunoSEQ multiplex PCR; TCRdb stores in-frame clones only, minus some. The data show about 120,000 clones, with roughly 86% seen just once and 2% to 3% held by the top ten. The time point: peripheral blood 6 weeks after treatment start. The sample consisted of PBMCs, taken around atezolizumab (anti-PD-L1) treatment. The receptors were gathered from a man aged 50 to 59 with urothelial cancer.

This clone appeared a single time. The gene calls are TRBV28 and TRBJ1-1; D is ambiguous. CDR3 length: 12 residues. Per the germline V gene, CDR1 is MDHEN and CDR2 is SYDVKM. The ends were cut back, 3 bases at V and 6 bases at J, with 8 bases in the middle. In nucleotides, the CDR3 is TGTGCCAGCAGTTTGGAGGATTCTGAAGCTTTCTTT. Translating it yields CASSLEDSEAFF. The entire variable domain, with the rest obtained from reference TRBV28 and TRBJ1-1, is as follows: DVKVTQSSRYLVKRTGEKVFLECVQDMDHENMFWYRQDPGLGLRLIYFSYDVKMKEKGDIPEGYSVSREKKERFSLILESASTNQTSMYLCASSLEDSEAFFGQGTRLTVV.

J is TRBJ2-3 and V is TRBV7-2; weak D call: TRBD2 (6 bases). V gave up 5 bases and J gave up 10 bases, with 16 bases separating them. Germline loops: CDR1 SGHTA, CDR2 FQGNSA. The CDR3 length is 13 residues. The CDR3 reads CASSRLVGGAQYF. The CDR3 DNA reads as TGTGCCAGCAGCAGACTAGTGGGCGGGGCGCAGTATTTT.

The chain employs TRBV9 and TRBJ2-3; 9 nucleotides align to TRBD1. The V segment lost 0 bases and the J segment 4 bases; nucleotides outside the gene matches: 12. Germline assignment: CDR1 SGDLS and CDR2 YYNGEE. This CDR3 has 18 amino acids. This CDR3 reads CASSVVGTGSRHADTQYF. As DNA, the CDR3 is TGTGCCAGCAGCGTAGTTGGGACAGGGTCGCGGCATGCAGATACGCAGTATTTT. Based on the CDR3 plus reference TRBV9 and TRBJ2-3, the full variable domain is DSGVTQTPKHLITATGQRVTLRCSPRSGDLSVYWYQQSLDQGLQFLIQYYNGEERAKGNILERFSAQQFPDLHSELNLSSLELGDSALYFCASSVVGTGSRHADTQYFGPGTRLTVL.

This chain joins TRBV6-6 and TRBJ2-2; 11 bases match TRBD2. Per germline, CDR1 MNHNY and CDR2 SVGAGI (reference sequence). The CDR3 runs 14 residues. Here the CDR3 DNA reads TGTGCGAGTGGGACTAGCGGGAACACCGGGGAGCTGTTTTTT. Translation gives CASGTSGNTGELFF.

The V gene is TRBV5-1, the J gene TRBJ2-7, with TRBD2 as a possible D gene (5 bases). This CDR3 has 12 residues. V gave up 0 bases and J gave up 6 bases, with 7 bases separating them. Germline loops: CDR1 SGHRS, CDR2 YFSETQ. The CDR3 here is CASSLEEGEQYF. The CDR3 nucleotides are TGCGCCAGCAGCTTGGAAGAGGGCGAGCAGTACTTC.

The V gene is TRBV19, the J gene TRBJ2-5; a possible D gene is TRBD1 (6 bases). Looked up from germline, CDR1 is LNHDA and CDR2 is SQIVND (reference sequence). The ends were cut back, 4 bases at V and 7 bases at J, with 19 bases in the middle. The CDR3 totals 15 residues. The CDR3 region has the DNA TGTGCCAGTAGTACAACCTACCAGGGGTTCGGGACCCAGTACTTC. The encoded protein is CASSTTYQGFGTQYF.

This clone occurred a few times. V is TRBV7-2 and J is TRBJ1-1; D may be TRBD1 (6 bases). Germline V gene sequence: CDR1 SGHTA, CDR2 FQGNSA. The CDR3 is 14 amino acids. Deletions cut 1 base from V and 9 bases from J, with 15 bases between. The CDR3 region has the DNA TGTGCCAGCAGCTTAGTGGACTTCAGGGGTAAAGCTTTCTTT. Its protein is CASSLVDFRGKAFF.

The chain couples TRBV5-1 to TRBJ2-2; TRBD1 aligns across 10 bases. The CDR3 length is 16 residues. Losses at the gene ends were 3 bases for V and 4 bases for J; bases not matched to a gene: 6. The germline V gene has CDR1 SGHRS and CDR2 YFSETQ. This CDR3 reads CASSSTGTGATGELFF. The CDR3 region has the DNA TGCGCCAGCAGCTCGACCGGGACAGGGGCCACCGGGGAGCTGTTTTTT.

The V call is TRBV5-8, the J call TRBJ2-2; 9 positions agree with TRBD1. Per the germline V gene, CDR1 is SGHTS and CDR2 is YDEGEE. The V and J ends lost 1 base and 6 bases, in that order; junction bases with no gene match: 10. This CDR3 is 17 amino acids long. CDR3 protein: CASSLRPGQGGSGELFF. CDR3 sequence (DNA): TGTGCCAGCAGCTTGCGTCCGGGACAGGGAGGGTCCGGGGAGCTGTTTTTT.

The V call is TRBV7-2, the J call TRBJ2-7; the D gene is possibly TRBD2 (6 bases). V lost 0 bases and J 3 bases, leaving 15 bases between the germline ends. Germline V gene data show CDR1 as SGHTA and CDR2 as FQGNSA. The CDR3 is 16 amino acids. The CDR3 is CASSLATGTPLYEQYF. The CDR3 coding sequence is TGTGCCAGCAGCTTAGCGACTGGGACTCCACTCTACGAGCAGTACTTC.

CDR3 DNA sequence: TGTGCCAGCAGCCAAATTCCGACTAGCGGGAGGGACAAGGGGGAGCTGTTTTTT. Translated, it gives CASSQIPTSGRDKGELFF. This sequence joins TRBV4-2 and TRBJ2-2, with 14 nucleotides matching TRBD2. The germline V gene has CDR1 LGHNA and CDR2 YNFKEQ. The junction had 10 bases not matched to a gene; V was cut back by 2 bases and J by 8 bases. CDR3 length equals 18 residues.

The V call is TRBV7-9, the J call TRBJ1-3; possible D gene TRBD1, 6 bases. V lost 4 bases, J lost 0 bases, and 7 bases lay in between. This CDR3 is 14 amino acids long. Germline lookup yields CDR1 SEHNR and CDR2 FQNEAQ (reference sequence). The CDR3 DNA reads as TGTGCCAGCAGCTGGGACAACTCTGGAAACACCATATATTTT. Translating it yields CASSWDNSGNTIYF.

The chain employs TRBV7-8 and TRBJ2-3, with TRBD1 identical over 8 bases. The V gene's germline CDR1 is SGHVS and CDR2 FQNEAQ. The CDR3 contains 15 residues. V gave up 3 bases and J gave up 1 base; unmatched junction bases: 3. The CDR3 sequence: CASSFSQGGTDTQYF. The CDR3 DNA follows: TGTGCCAGCAGCTTTTCACAGGGGGGCACAGATACGCAGTATTTT. Full variable domain (rest looked up from reference TRBV7-8 and TRBJ2-3): GAGVSQSPRYKVAKRGQDVALRCDPISGHVSLFWYQQALGQGPEFLTYFQNEAQLDKSGLPSDRFFAERPEGSVSTLKIQRTQQEDSAVYLCASSFSQGGTDTQYFGPGTRLTVL.